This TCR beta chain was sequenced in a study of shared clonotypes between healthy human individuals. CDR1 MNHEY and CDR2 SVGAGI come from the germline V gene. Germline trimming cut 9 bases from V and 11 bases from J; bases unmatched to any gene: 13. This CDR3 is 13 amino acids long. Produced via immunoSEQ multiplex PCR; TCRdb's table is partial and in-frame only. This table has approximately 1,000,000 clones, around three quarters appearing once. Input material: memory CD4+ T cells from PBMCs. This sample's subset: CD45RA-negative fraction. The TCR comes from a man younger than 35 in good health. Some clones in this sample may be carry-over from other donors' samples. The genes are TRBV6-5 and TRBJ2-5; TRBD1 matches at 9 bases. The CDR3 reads CASGVGTGIFQYF. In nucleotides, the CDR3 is TGTGCCAGTGGGGTGGGGACAGGGATTTTTCAGTACTTC.